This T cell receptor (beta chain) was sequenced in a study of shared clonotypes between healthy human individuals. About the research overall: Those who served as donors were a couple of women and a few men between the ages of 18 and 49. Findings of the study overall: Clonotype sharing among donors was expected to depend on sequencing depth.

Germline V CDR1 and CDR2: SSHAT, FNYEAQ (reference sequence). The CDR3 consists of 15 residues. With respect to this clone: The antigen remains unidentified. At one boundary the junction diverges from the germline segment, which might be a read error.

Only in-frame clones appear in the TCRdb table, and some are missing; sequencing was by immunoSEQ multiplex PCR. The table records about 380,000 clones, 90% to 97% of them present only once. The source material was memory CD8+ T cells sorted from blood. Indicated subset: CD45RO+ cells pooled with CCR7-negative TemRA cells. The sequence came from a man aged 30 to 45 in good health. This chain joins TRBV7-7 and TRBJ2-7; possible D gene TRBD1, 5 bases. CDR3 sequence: CASSLVRQGKDEQYF. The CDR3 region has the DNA TGTGCTAGCAGCTTAGTTCGCCAGGGTAAGGACGAGCAGTACTTC.